What follows are 6 T cell receptor beta chains derived from one specimen sequenced in a study of blood T cell repertoires in COVID-19 (dated by TCRdb to the early 2020s). Libraries were built with the immunoSEQ multiplex PCR assay. TCRdb limited this immuneACCESS table to in-frame rearrangements with V and J called. A share of clones is missing; checked studies link under half to unresolved V genes, and the rest is unexplained. For this sample there are roughly 380,000 clones; 85% appear just once. The top ten clonotypes cover about 3.6% of the sample. Sequences were obtained from peripheral blood. These receptors came from a young woman with acute or convalescent COVID-19.

The chain recombines TRBV20-1 with TRBJ1-6, with TRBD1 matching 7 bases. In germline, CDR1 is DFQATT, CDR2 SNEGSKA (reference sequence). The CDR3 runs to 14 residues. Trimming took 3 bases from V and 7 from J; bases not matched to a gene: 6. CDR3 in amino acids: CSASNRDRNSPLHF. In DNA form, the CDR3 reads TGCAGTGCTAGTAACCGGGACAGAAATTCACCCCTCCACTTT.

The chain carries TRBV27 and TRBJ1-2, with 8 bases that match TRBD1. The CDR3 consists of 17 residues. Germline CDR1 reads MNHEY; CDR2 reads SMNVEV (reference sequence). With V trimmed by 0 bases and J by 5 bases, 11 bases remained unmatched. CDR3 bases: TGTGCCAGCAGTTTATCTAACCCTTCCGGACAGGGATATGGCTACACCTTC. Protein product: CASSLSNPSGQGYGYTF.

This clone showed up just once. The rearrangement links TRBV24-1 to TRBJ1-2; the D gene is possibly TRBD1 (5 bases). Trimming removed 4 bases from V and 7 bases from J, with 18 bases in between. Germline V gene sequence: CDR1 KGHDR, CDR2 SFDVKD. The CDR3 has 15 residues. CDR3 sequence (DNA): TGTGCCACCAGTGACCCGAAGCGGGGGTTTCCTGGCTACACCTTC. Translating it yields CATSDPKRGFPGYTF.

The V call is TRBV30, the J call TRBJ1-3, with 10 bases that match TRBD1. The CDR3 length is 14 residues. Unmatched junction bases numbered 6, after V lost 1 base and J lost 9 bases. Germline CDR1 is GTSNPN and CDR2 is SVGIG (reference sequence). CDR3: CAWSGGQGLSTIYF. CDR3 in DNA: TGTGCCTGGAGTGGGGGACAGGGGCTTAGCACCATATATTTT.

This clone was counted between two and nine times. CDR3 nucleotide sequence: TGTGCCAGTAATCAGGGGGCGCTTTCCCATGGCTACACCTTC. It translates to CASNQGALSHGYTF. The chain is built from TRBV19 and TRBJ1-2; 8 nucleotides align to TRBD1. The CDR3 totals 14 residues. V gave up 7 bases and J gave up 6 bases; unmatched junction bases: 10. Germline loops: CDR1 LNHDA, CDR2 SQIVND (reference sequence).

This clone was seen a single time. This chain connects TRBV28 to TRBJ2-7; a possible D gene is TRBD2 (6 bases). CDR1 and CDR2 (germline): MDHEN, SYDVKM. CDR3 size: 13 residues. V dropped 7 bases and J dropped 4 bases, with 14 bases sitting between them. The CDR3 sequence is CASNPKAGYEQYF. CDR3 in DNA: TGTGCCAGCAACCCCAAGGCGGGGTACGAGCAGTACTTC.